This TCR beta chain was captured in a study of regulatory T cells in long-lasting Graves disease. Construction of the TCR beta libraries employed iRepertoire HTBI primers in conjunction with Arm-PCR of CDR3 regions. TCRdb redid the calling of the multiplex PCR reads with MiXCR, one entry per CDR3 protein. Of more than 300,000 distinct CDR3 sequences listed, 12% were seen once; the top ten hold 18%. This sample's time point: newly diagnosed GD, antithyroid drugs for less than 3 months. Extracted RNA from PBMCs served as the source of the TCR library. There are many counts of this clonotype. The sample was also reused in another study, on T cells in Graves' hyperthyroidism and ophthalmopathy. From that study: Blood samples included most of the expanded thyroid clonotypes exceeding 0.001.

Material: peripheral blood mononuclear cells (PBMCs), obtained at new diagnosis, from a patient treated with antithyroid drugs. The receptor's source is a woman between 18 and 29 years old with Graves disease.

CDR3 nucleotides: TGCAGTGCCGGCCCCAACAGGGGAAAACAGACCCAGTACTTC. It yields the protein CSAGPNRGKQTQYF. This chain joins TRBV20-1 and TRBJ2-5; 7 positions match TRBD1. The ends lost 6 bases at V and 6 bases at J; junction bases unmatched: 13. Germline values: CDR1 DFQATT, CDR2 SNEGSKA (reference sequence). The CDR3 spans 14 residues.